These 25 T cell receptor beta chains came from one sample sequenced in a study of neurological immune-mediated disorders. TCRdb independently ran MiXCR on the 5' RACE reads; one entry per CDR3 protein. The data contain approximately 30,000 distinct CDR3 sequences, around a fifth of them singletons. The sample consisted of PBMCs. The receptors shown here come from a woman between 55 and 75 years old in good health.

This clonotype was recorded at least ten times. V is TRBV11-2 and J is TRBJ2-1; 7 bases map to TRBD1. The CDR3 is made up of 16 amino acids. Per germline, CDR1 SGHAT and CDR2 FQNNGV. V lost 5 bases to trimming and J lost 2 bases; unmatched junction nucleotides: 9. The CDR3 reads CASSTRQGSTYNEQFF. CDR3 sequence (DNA): TGTGCCAGCAGCACGCGACAGGGAAGCACCTACAATGAGCAGTTCTTC.

This chain connects TRBV27 to TRBJ1-2; D unclear. This CDR3 region has 13 residues. Deletions cut 4 bases from V and 2 bases from J, with 8 bases between. Germline lookup yields CDR1 MNHEY and CDR2 SMNVEV (reference sequence). The CDR3 region has the DNA TGTGCCAGCAGTTACGAAGCGAACTATGGCTACACCTTC. Its protein product is CASSYEANYGYTF.

Ten or more counts support this clonotype. J is TRBJ1-1 and V is TRBV25-1; D might be TRBD1 (6 bases). Per the germline V gene, CDR1 is MGHDK and CDR2 is SYGVNS. The CDR3 extends over 13 amino acids. V gave up 9 bases and J gave up 4 bases, with 15 bases separating them. CDR3: CARKKGGGTEAFF. DNA of the CDR3: TGTGCCAGAAAAAAAGGGGGAGGCACTGAAGCTTTCTTT.

This clonotype appeared many times. The chain joins TRBV7-9 to TRBJ2-5; weak D call: TRBD2 (5 bases). Germline V gene lookup returns CDR1 SEHNR and CDR2 FQNEAQ (reference sequence). The CDR3 is 11 residues long. V was cut by 5 bases and J by 4 bases, with 5 bases left in between. The CDR3 nucleotides are TGTGCCAGCAGCCGGGGAGAGACCCAGTACTTC. Its translation is CASSRGETQYF.

In its sample, this clonotype was seen many times. This sequence joins TRBV7-9 and TRBJ2-1, with 9 positions matching TRBD1. This CDR3 region has 15 residues. Germline V lookup: CDR1 SEHNR, CDR2 FQNEAQ (reference sequence). J gave up 7 bases and V 5 bases, and 9 bases lay outside the gene matches. CDR3 in amino acids: CASSAAGQGHNEQFF. As DNA, the CDR3 is TGTGCCAGCAGCGCCGCCGGACAGGGGCATAATGAGCAGTTCTTC.

This clonotype was counted many times. An end of the junction differs from the germline gene, which may be a read error. The CDR3 loop reads CASRGQGNEKLFF. The DNA of the CDR3 is TGTGCCAGCAGGGGACAGGGTAATGAAAAACTGTTTTTT. The V call is TRBV5-1, the J call TRBJ1-4; 9 bases align to TRBD1. The CDR3 is made up of 13 amino acids. Germline V gene lookup returns CDR1 SGHRS and CDR2 YFSETQ. Looking up the rest from reference TRBV5-1 and TRBJ1-4 gives the full variable domain: KAGVTQTPRYLIKTRGQQVTLSCSPISGHRSVSWYQQTPGQGLQFLFEYFSETQRNKGNFPGRFSGRQFSNSRSEMNVSTLELGDSALYLCASRGQGNEKLFFGSGTQLSVL.

This chain joins TRBV28 and TRBJ2-6; 9 bases fit TRBD2. Germline-derived CDR1 and CDR2 are MDHEN and SYDVKM. The V gene end was trimmed by 8 bases and the J gene end by 3 bases; junction bases not matched to a gene: 2. CDR3 length: 14 amino acids. Written as DNA, the CDR3 is TGTGCCAGCGCGGGGGGGAGTGGGGCCAACGTCCTGACTTTC. This sequence encodes CASAGGSGANVLTF. The whole variable domain, remainder taken from reference TRBV28 and TRBJ2-6, is DVKVTQSSRYLVKRTGEKVFLECVQDMDHENMFWYRQDPGLGLRLIYFSYDVKMKEKGDIPEGYSVSREKKERFSLILESASTNQTSMYLCASAGGSGANVLTFGAGSRLTVL.

This clonotype was detected many times. This chain connects TRBV5-8 to TRBJ2-1; 9 bases map to TRBD1. Trimming took 2 bases from V and 9 from J; bases not matched to a gene: 6. CDR1 and CDR2 from the germline V gene are SGHTS and YDEGEE. There are 14 residues in the CDR3. CDR3 in amino acids: CASSLTGTGIEQFF. CDR3 in DNA: TGTGCCAGCAGCTTAACCGGGACAGGGATTGAGCAGTTCTTC.

This clonotype showed up many times. The chain combines TRBV20-1 with TRBJ2-1; D might be TRBD1 or TRBD2, each matching 5 bases. This CDR3 region has 11 residues. Trimming left V 4 bases short and J 10 bases short, with 11 bases between. Germline V lookup: CDR1 DFQATT, CDR2 SNEGSKA (reference sequence). CDR3 protein: CSAMGPGEQFF. In DNA form, the CDR3 reads TGCAGTGCTATGGGGCCGGGGGAGCAGTTCTTC.

The chain employs TRBV9 and TRBJ2-6; D gene unclear. This CDR3 contains 16 residues. V was cut by 0 bases and J by 1 base, with 8 bases left in between. The V gene's germline CDR1 is SGDLS and CDR2 YYNGEE. CDR3 nucleotides: TGTGCCAGCAGCGTAGGGTCTACTTCTGGGGCCAACGTCCTGACTTTC. Translation gives CASSVGSTSGANVLTF.

At least ten counts were recorded for this clonotype. The chain couples TRBV20-1 to TRBJ2-3; D assignment may be TRBD1 or TRBD2 (6 bases each). V lost 6 bases and J 3 bases, leaving 13 bases between the germline ends. The germline V gene encodes CDR1 DFQATT and CDR2 SNEGSKA (reference sequence). The CDR3 runs to 13 residues. This CDR3 reads CSAGGRSTDTQYF. CDR3 nucleotide sequence: TGCAGTGCGGGGGGCCGTAGTACAGATACGCAGTATTTT.

The sample holds many counts of this clonotype. One end of the junction varies from germline; a read error may be responsible. V is TRBV4-1 and J is TRBJ2-7, with 11 nucleotides matching TRBD2. Germline assignment: CDR1 MGHRA and CDR2 YSYEKL. CDR3 length: 14 residues. This chain's CDR3 is CANSQGTSGYEQYF. The CDR3 DNA follows: TGCGCCAACAGCCAAGGGACTAGCGGCTACGAGCAGTACTTC.

In this sample, this clonotype turned up many times. V gene TRBV7-7 combines with J gene TRBJ2-1, with 7 nucleotides matching TRBD2. J was trimmed by 5 bases and V by 5 bases; bases with no gene match: 9. The CDR3 consists of 15 residues. CDR1 SSHAT and CDR2 FNYEAQ come from the germline V gene (reference sequence). The chain's CDR3 is CASSPQAGVNNEQFF. The CDR3 region has the DNA TGTGCCAGCAGCCCTCAGGCGGGAGTGAACAATGAGCAGTTCTTC.

This clonotype was seen only a few times. The rearrangement joins TRBV5-1 to TRBJ1-2, with D possibly matching TRBD1 (6 bases). This CDR3 has 14 amino acids. Trimming cost V 2 bases and J 4 bases, with 12 bases left between them. The V gene's germline CDR1 is SGHRS and CDR2 YFSETQ. This CDR3 is CASSFLQGGYGYTF. The CDR3 DNA sequence: TGCGCCAGCAGCTTCTTACAGGGCGGCTATGGCTACACCTTC.

This clonotype was observed at least ten times. The J gene is TRBJ1-2, the V gene TRBV7-9; TRBD1 might be the D (6 bases). Per germline, CDR1 SEHNR and CDR2 FQNEAQ (reference sequence). This CDR3 comprises 14 residues. V was cut by 0 bases and J by 6 bases, with 11 bases left in between. The CDR3 nucleotides read TGTGCCAGCAGCTTAGCGTGGGGACAAGATGGCTACACCTTC. Translation: CASSLAWGQDGYTF.

Ten or more counts support this clonotype. This chain uses TRBV6-6 with TRBJ2-1, with 10 bases that match TRBD2. The germline CDR1 and CDR2 sequences are MNHNY and SVGAGI (reference sequence). V dropped 9 bases and J dropped 6; count of bases not matched to a gene: 2. There are 12 residues in the CDR3. The CDR3 protein is CASSGGSNEQFF. DNA of the CDR3: TGTGCCAGTAGCGGGGGGTCCAATGAGCAGTTCTTC.

There are many counts of this clonotype. The chain combines TRBV20-1 with TRBJ2-3; 8 nucleotides agree with TRBD2. The CDR3 runs 13 residues. Germline assignment: CDR1 DFQATT and CDR2 SNEGSKA (reference sequence). CDR3 region: CSLASGFSDTQYF. CDR3 nucleotides: TGCAGCTTGGCTAGCGGGTTTTCAGATACGCAGTATTTT.

This clonotype has a count of ten or more. CDR3 nucleotide sequence: TGTGCCAGCAGCCAATGGCGGGACCAAGAGACCCAGTACTTC. It codes for CASSQWRDQETQYF. This sequence joins TRBV14 and TRBJ2-5; TRBD2 might be the D (5 bases). V was shortened by 2 bases and J by 0 bases, with 7 bases between the two germline ends. This CDR3 contains 14 residues. Germline values: CDR1 SGHDN, CDR2 FVKESK.

As regards this clonotype: One end of the junction does not line up with germline, which may come from a read error. V is TRBV10-3 and J is TRBJ2-7; TRBD1 is a possible D gene (6 bases). Germline CDR1 reads ENHRY; CDR2 reads SYGVKD. The CDR3 sequence is 13 residues long. This CDR3 reads CAIRLDRSYEQHF. The CDR3 DNA reads as TGTGCCATCCGACTGGACAGATCCTACGAACAGCACTTC.

This clonotype has ten or more counts. The chain employs TRBV5-1 and TRBJ2-5, with D unclear. CDR1 SGHRS and CDR2 YFSETQ come from the germline V gene. The V and J ends lost 0 bases and 10 bases respectively, with 13 bases between them. CDR3 length: 13 residues. The CDR3 coding sequence is TGCGCCAGCAGCTTGGGGACCCCGCTGGACCAGTACTTC. It is translated as CASSLGTPLDQYF.

This clonotype was seen a handful of times. The rearrangement uses TRBV2 and TRBJ2-3, with D unclear. CDR1 is SNHLY and CDR2 is FYNNEI in the germline V gene. The CDR3 consists of 17 residues. Trimming shortened V by 2 bases and J by 4 bases, and 19 bases separated the two germline ends. The CDR3 coding sequence is TGTGCCAGCAGTGAATCGGGCGGATTTAGAGCTGCAGATACGCAGTATTTT. Translating gives CASSESGGFRAADTQYF.

This clonotype appeared many times. The CDR3 loop reads CASSLGSGVVGYEQYF. CDR3 sequence (DNA): TGTGCCAGCAGCTTGGGTAGTGGCGTGGTGGGGTACGAGCAGTACTTC. V gene TRBV7-2 combines with J gene TRBJ2-7; D remains ambiguous. This CDR3 comprises 16 residues. Trimming took off 3 bases at V and 4 bases at J, with 19 bases between the two ends. The germline V gene has CDR1 SGHTA and CDR2 FQGNSA.

In its sample, this clonotype was seen many times. The V and J genes are TRBV29-1 and TRBJ1-1; no firm D call. CDR1 is SQVTM, CDR2 ANQGSEA, per germline. This CDR3 comprises 12 residues. Trimming left V 4 bases short and J 4 bases short, with 10 bases between. Here the CDR3 DNA reads TGCAGCGTTGTCCCGGGGAGCACTGAAGCTTTCTTT. Translating it yields CSVVPGSTEAFF. The full variable domain, with the rest looked up from reference TRBV29-1 and TRBJ1-1, is SAVISQKPSRDICQRGTSLTIQCQVDSQVTMMFWYRQQPGQSLTLIATANQGSEATYESGFVIDKFPISRPNLTFSTLTVSNMSPEDSSIYLCSVVPGSTEAFFGQGTRLTVV.

This clonotype has a count of ten or more. This sequence joins TRBV5-1 and TRBJ1-4, with 8 bases identical to TRBD1. Germline V gene data show CDR1 as SGHRS and CDR2 as YFSETQ. The V gene end was trimmed by 3 bases and the J gene end by 8 bases; junction bases not matched to a gene: 6. This CDR3 has 14 residues. In nucleotides, the CDR3 is TGCGCCAGCAGCTCGACAGGGGAAGCCGAAAAACTGTTTTTT. Translating it yields CASSSTGEAEKLFF. Full variable domain (outside the CDR3, taken from reference TRBV5-1 and TRBJ1-4): KAGVTQTPRYLIKTRGQQVTLSCSPISGHRSVSWYQQTPGQGLQFLFEYFSETQRNKGNFPGRFSGRQFSNSRSEMNVSTLELGDSALYLCASSSTGEAEKLFFGSGTQLSVL.

This chain joins TRBV20-1 and TRBJ1-2; TRBD1 matches 10 bases. CDR1 and CDR2 from the germline V gene are DFQATT and SNEGSKA (reference sequence). The CDR3 runs to 15 residues. V dropped 5 bases and J dropped 7; count of bases not matched to a gene: 13. CDR3: CSADRSGTGDGGYTF. The CDR3 DNA reads TGCAGTGCTGACCGTAGTGGGACAGGGGATGGTGGCTACACCTTC.